Listed below are T cell receptor beta chains from one sample, sequenced in a study of CD8 T cells in ankylosing spondylitis. One entry per CDR3 protein, called by TCRdb with MiXCR from the 5' RACE reads. The sample shows fewer than 35,000 distinct CDR3 sequences, roughly 33% of them seen only once. The sequencing sample was made of synovial fluid, either unsorted or a sorted T cell fraction (not recorded which). Receptors were obtained from a male donor with ankylosing spondylitis. CDR3s include the opening cysteine and the closing phenylalanine or tryptophan. Fields, in order: V gene, D gene, clone size, J gene, CDR3 DNA, CDR3 protein. A D gene is named only where the DNA matches it firmly. The size field is filled for only some rows; it gives once, few, many or a size class.

V gene: TRBV2; D gene: .; clone size: few; J gene: TRBJ2-3; CDR3 DNA: TGTGCCCCCTCCACCGGGATTAGCACAGATACGCAGTATTTT; CDR3 protein: CAPSTGISTDTQYF
V gene: TRBV7-9; D gene: TRBD1; clone size: .; J gene: TRBJ2-2; CDR3 DNA: TGTGCCAGCAGCTTAGCCCCGGGACAGGCTGGGACCGGGGAGCTGTTTTTT; CDR3 protein: CASSLAPGQAGTGELFF
V gene: TRBV9; D gene: .; clone size: .; J gene: TRBJ2-1; CDR3 DNA: TGTGCCAGCAGCCTAGGGCGGAGCAGGCACAATGAGCAGTTCTTC; CDR3 protein: CASSLGRSRHNEQFF
V gene: TRBV11-2; D gene: .; clone size: .; J gene: TRBJ2-1; CDR3 DNA: TGTGCCAGCAGCCCCTTAGCCGAATCCTACAATGAGCAGTTCTTC; CDR3 protein: CASSPLAESYNEQFF
V gene: TRBV24-1; D gene: .; clone size: .; J gene: TRBJ1-5; CDR3 DNA: TGTGCCACCAGTGATCAGGGTTATCAGCCCCAGCATTTT; CDR3 protein: CATSDQGYQPQHF
V gene: TRBV20-1; D gene: TRBD1; clone size: few; J gene: TRBJ2-2; CDR3 DNA: TGCAGTGCTAGGACAGGGGGCGCGAGGGGGGAGCTGTTTTTT; CDR3 protein: CSARTGGARGELFF
V gene: TRBV20-1; D gene: TRBD1; clone size: few; J gene: TRBJ1-6; CDR3 DNA: TGCAGTGCTAGAGATGGGACAGAAAATTCACCCCTCCACTTT; CDR3 protein: CSARDGTENSPLHF
V gene: TRBV18; D gene: .; clone size: few; J gene: TRBJ2-1; CDR3 DNA: TGTGCCAGCTCACCAGGAAACAATGAGCAGTTCTTC; CDR3 protein: CASSPGNNEQFF
V gene: TRBV25-1; D gene: .; clone size: .; J gene: TRBJ2-3; CDR3 DNA: TGTGCCAGCAGTGAATTTGGGCAGAGTAGCACAGATACGCAGTATTTT; CDR3 protein: CASSEFGQSSTDTQYF
V gene: TRBV27; D gene: .; clone size: .; J gene: TRBJ2-7; CDR3 DNA: TGTGCCAGCAGTTTATCAAGGGCCCCCTACGAGCAGTACTTC; CDR3 protein: CASSLSRAPYEQYF
V gene: TRBV29-1; D gene: .; clone size: .; J gene: TRBJ2-7; CDR3 DNA: TGCAGCGTTGACGATAGCAGGGAACCCTACGAGCAGTACTTC; CDR3 protein: CSVDDSREPYEQYF
V gene: TRBV10-1; D gene: TRBD1; clone size: few; J gene: TRBJ1-1; CDR3 DNA: TGCGCCAGCAGTGTGACAGGGGGCACTGAAGCTTTCTTT; CDR3 protein: CASSVTGGTEAFF
V gene: TRBV7-9; D gene: .; clone size: .; J gene: TRBJ2-6; CDR3 DNA: TGTGCCACCGGGGCAGTTCTAAGCTCTGGGGCCAACGTCCTGACTTTC; CDR3 protein: CATGAVLSSGANVLTF
V gene: TRBV29-1; D gene: .; clone size: .; J gene: TRBJ1-2; CDR3 DNA: TGCAGCGTTGAAGAGGCCCTCGAGGGTGATCATGGCTACACCTTC; CDR3 protein: CSVEEALEGDHGYTF
V gene: TRBV11-2; D gene: TRBD1; clone size: few; J gene: TRBJ1-1; CDR3 DNA: TGTGCCAGCAGCCTGGGGGACAGGGGGTGGACTGAAGCTTTCTTT; CDR3 protein: CASSLGDRGWTEAFF
V gene: TRBV6-1; D gene: TRBD2; clone size: once; J gene: TRBJ2-1; CDR3 DNA: TGTGCCAGCAGTGAATCAGCGGGAGAGAGCAATGAGCAGATCTTC; CDR3 protein: CASSESAGESNEQIF
V gene: TRBV21-1; D gene: .; clone size: few; J gene: TRBJ1-5; CDR3 DNA: TGTGCCAGCAGCAAAGAGTTCCAGGGAAGCAATCAGCCCCAGCATTTT; CDR3 protein: CASSKEFQGSNQPQHF
V gene: TRBV6-1; D gene: .; clone size: .; J gene: TRBJ1-1; CDR3 DNA: TGTGCCAGCAGTGAATACATAGAGAACACTGAAGCTTTCTTT; CDR3 protein: CASSEYIENTEAFF
V gene: TRBV12-3/TRBV12-4; D gene: TRBD2; clone size: .; J gene: TRBJ2-2; CDR3 DNA: TGTGCCAGCAGCCCGGGGGGGGGGCGCGGGAGCACCGGGGAGCTGTTTTTT; CDR3 protein: CASSPGGGRGSTGELFF
V gene: TRBV30; D gene: TRBD1; clone size: few; J gene: TRBJ1-2; CDR3 DNA: TGTGCCTGGAGTCCCTGGACAGGGGATTTGTATGGCTACACCTTC; CDR3 protein: CAWSPWTGDLYGYTF
V gene: TRBV20-1; D gene: TRBD2; clone size: .; J gene: TRBJ2-5; CDR3 DNA: TGCAGTGCTAGAGATCCAGCGGGAGCGATGGAGACCCAGTACTTC; CDR3 protein: CSARDPAGAMETQYF
V gene: TRBV10-3; D gene: .; clone size: .; J gene: TRBJ1-1; CDR3 DNA: TGTGCCATCAGTGAGGACAGGTTCTCCCCAGGAGCTTTCTTT; CDR3 protein: CAISEDRFSPGAFF
V gene: TRBV24-1; D gene: .; clone size: many; J gene: TRBJ2-3; CDR3 DNA: TGTGCCACCAGCGGGACGGTTGGATCAGATACGCAGTATTTT; CDR3 protein: CATSGTVGSDTQYF
V gene: TRBV30; D gene: .; clone size: many; J gene: TRBJ2-1; CDR3 DNA: TGTGCCTTTTCGTCGACCTACAATGAGCAGTTCTTC; CDR3 protein: CAFSSTYNEQFF
V gene: TRBV6-5; D gene: TRBD1; clone size: .; J gene: TRBJ2-1; CDR3 DNA: TGTGCCAGCAGTTACCGGACAGGGGGCAGTGAGCAGTTCTTC; CDR3 protein: CASSYRTGGSEQFF
V gene: TRBV6-1; D gene: .; clone size: few; J gene: TRBJ1-2; CDR3 DNA: TGTGCCAGCAGGGCCCAGGACAGCCTTAACTATGGCTACACCTTC; CDR3 protein: CASRAQDSLNYGYTF
V gene: TRBV20-1; D gene: TRBD2; clone size: .; J gene: TRBJ2-1; CDR3 DNA: TGCAGTGCGAATTCCGGGAGGGAGATGGCTGAGCAGTTCTTC; CDR3 protein: CSANSGREMAEQFF
V gene: TRBV20-1; D gene: TRBD2; clone size: .; J gene: TRBJ2-1; CDR3 DNA: TGCAGTGCCCGAGGCACTAGCGGTTACAATCAACAGTTCTTC; CDR3 protein: CSARGTSGYNQQFF
V gene: TRBV28; D gene: .; clone size: once; J gene: TRBJ2-2; CDR3 DNA: TGTGCCAGCAGTGGGAACACCGGGGAGCTGTTTTTT; CDR3 protein: CASSGNTGELFF
V gene: TRBV29-1; D gene: .; clone size: .; J gene: TRBJ1-6; CDR3 DNA: TGCAGCGTTGAGGTCCGGGGACGCAAATATAATTCACCCCTCCACTTT; CDR3 protein: CSVEVRGRKYNSPLHF
V gene: TRBV7-9; D gene: .; clone size: .; J gene: TRBJ2-7; CDR3 DNA: TGTGCCAGCAGCCCCGGCTTCAGTGGCGAGCAGTACTTC; CDR3 protein: CASSPGFSGEQYF
V gene: TRBV2; D gene: .; clone size: once; J gene: TRBJ1-1; CDR3 DNA: TGTGCCAGCAGTCTGCCAGGGGACCCGAGACTAATAGCTTTCTTT; CDR3 protein: CASSLPGDPRLIAFF
V gene: TRBV12-3/TRBV12-4; D gene: .; clone size: many; J gene: TRBJ1-4; CDR3 DNA: TGTGCCAGCAGTTCAGCCTCAACTAATGAAAAACTGTTTTTT; CDR3 protein: CASSSASTNEKLFF
V gene: TRBV5-1; D gene: .; clone size: many; J gene: TRBJ1-5; CDR3 DNA: TGCGCCAGCAGCTATGCGGGGGAGGGACAGCCCCAGCATTTT; CDR3 protein: CASSYAGEGQPQHF
V gene: TRBV15; D gene: .; clone size: few; J gene: TRBJ2-3; CDR3 DNA: TGTGCCACCAGCAGAGATCACGGGTCGGGGCCAGATACGCAGTATTTT; CDR3 protein: CATSRDHGSGPDTQYF
V gene: TRBV2; D gene: .; clone size: many; J gene: TRBJ2-1; CDR3 DNA: TGTGCCAGCAGTCAAACAGGGTACAATGAGCAGTTCTTC; CDR3 protein: CASSQTGYNEQFF
V gene: TRBV20-1; D gene: TRBD2; clone size: .; J gene: TRBJ2-2; CDR3 DNA: TGCAGTGCTAGAGACTGGGGGGGGTCGGGAGTAAGCGCCGGGGAGCTGTTTTTT; CDR3 protein: CSARDWGGSGVSAGELFF
V gene: TRBV12-3/TRBV12-4; D gene: .; clone size: .; J gene: TRBJ2-2; CDR3 DNA: TGTGCCAGCAGTTCGGGGGAGCTGTTTTTT; CDR3 protein: CASSSGELFF
V gene: TRBV6-2/TRBV6-3; D gene: TRBD2; clone size: few; J gene: TRBJ2-1; CDR3 DNA: TGTGCCAGCAGTTACTGGGGTAGCGGGACCCCCTGGGAGCAGTTCTTC; CDR3 protein: CASSYWGSGTPWEQFF
V gene: TRBV29-1; D gene: .; clone size: .; J gene: TRBJ1-2; CDR3 DNA: TGCAGCGTTACCCCCCCAGGGGAGAAAGGTTGGAATGGCTACACCTTC; CDR3 protein: CSVTPPGEKGWNGYTF